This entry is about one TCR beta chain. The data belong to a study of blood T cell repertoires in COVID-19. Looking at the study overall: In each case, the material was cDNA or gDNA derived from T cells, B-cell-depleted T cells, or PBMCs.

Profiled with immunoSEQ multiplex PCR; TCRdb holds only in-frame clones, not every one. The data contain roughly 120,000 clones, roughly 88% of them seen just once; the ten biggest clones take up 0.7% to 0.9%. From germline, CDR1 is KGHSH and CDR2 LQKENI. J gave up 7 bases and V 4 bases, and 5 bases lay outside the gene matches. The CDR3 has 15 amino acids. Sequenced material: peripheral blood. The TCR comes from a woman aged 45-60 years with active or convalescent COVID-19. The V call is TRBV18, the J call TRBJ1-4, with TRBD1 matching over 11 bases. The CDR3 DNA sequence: TGTGCCAGCTCACGACCCGGGACAGGGGGTGAAAAACTGTTTTTT. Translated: CASSRPGTGGEKLFF.